The rows below give T cell receptor beta chains drawn from one sample of a study of shared clonotypes between healthy human individuals. Using immunoSEQ multiplex PCR, the repertoire was profiled, and TCRdb retains in-frame clones only, with some absent. The sample includes 2.3 million or so clones, more than 85% of them seen just once. The specimen sequenced was naive CD4+ T cells from PBMCs. The receptors derive from a man aged 18 to 35 in good health. Some clones in this sample may be carry-over from other donors' samples. Each CDR3 is given with its conserved first and last residue. The D gene is left open where the match is weak. Where a row states a size, it is once, few, many or the class of an expanded clone; other rows omit it.

d_call j_call v_call clone_size cdr3_aa cdr3_nt
NA TRBJ2-3 TRBV5-1 NA CASSLVTDTDTQYF TGCGCCAGCAGCTTGGTAACGGACACAGATACGCAGTATTTT
NA TRBJ2-7 TRBV11-2 NA CASSRTNSYEQYF TGTGCCAGCAGTCGGACAAATTCCTACGAGCAGTACTTC
TRBD1 TRBJ2-7 TRBV6-5 NA CASRDAGTGSYEQYF TGTGCCAGCAGGGATGCCGGGACAGGCTCCTACGAGCAGTACTTC
NA TRBJ1-3 TRBV18 NA CASSPPPGQAGNTIYF TGTGCCAGCTCACCCCCTCCGGGACAAGCTGGAAACACCATATATTTT
NA TRBJ2-3 TRBV5-1 NA CASSLDLASTDTQYF TGCGCCAGCAGCTTGGATCTAGCGAGCACAGATACGCAGTATTTT
NA TRBJ2-1 TRBV5-4 NA CASSLGGQRAYNEQFF TGTGCCAGCAGCTTGGGGGGACAACGAGCCTACAATGAGCAGTTCTTC
TRBD2 TRBJ2-5 TRBV4-3 once CASSLTSVETQYF TGCGCCAGCAGCCTAACTAGCGTAGAGACCCAGTACTTC
NA TRBJ2-7 TRBV11-2 NA CASSLSDSYEQYF TGTGCCAGCAGCTTATCCGACTCCTACGAGCAGTACTTC
NA TRBJ2-1 TRBV12-2 NA CASRLAETEQFF TGTGCAAGTCGCTTAGCTGAGACTGAGCAGTTCTTC
NA TRBJ1-2 TRBV6-5 NA CASSYSENTRNGYTF TGTGCCAGCAGTTACTCGGAGAACACTCGGAATGGCTACACCTTC
TRBD1 TRBJ2-1 TRBV5-1 once CASSLRFQGERGNEQFF TGCGCCAGCAGCTTGAGGTTCCAGGGGGAGAGGGGCAATGAGCAGTTCTTC
NA TRBJ1-3 TRBV29-1 once CSVEFPLGNTIYF TGCAGCGTTGAATTCCCCCTAGGGAACACCATATATTTT
TRBD1 TRBJ2-1 TRBV5-8 NA CASSLHPAGGYNEQFF TGTGCCAGCAGCTTGCATCCGGCAGGGGGTTACAATGAGCAGTTCTTC
NA TRBJ2-7 TRBV6-1 NA CASREGLAIPYEQYF TGTGCCAGCAGGGAGGGGCTAGCGATCCCCTACGAGCAGTACTTC
NA TRBJ2-2 TRBV28 once CASSSGGANTGELFF TGTGCCAGCAGCTCAGGGGGGGCGAACACCGGGGAGCTGTTTTTT
NA TRBJ2-1 TRBV11-3 NA CASSSSAAPHEQFF TGTGCCAGCAGCTCGTCTGCTGCCCCCCATGAGCAGTTCTTC
NA TRBJ2-1 TRBV4-2 NA CASSQDVGQNEQFF TGTGCCAGCAGCCAAGATGTCGGACAGAATGAGCAGTTCTTC
TRBD1 TRBJ1-1 TRBV5-1 NA CASSSSTGGNTEAFF TGCGCCAGCAGCTCGTCGACAGGGGGTAACACTGAAGCTTTCTTT
NA TRBJ1-1 TRBV19 NA CASRSGRGLAEAFF TGTGCCAGTAGGTCCGGACGGGGGTTGGCTGAAGCTTTCTTT
TRBD1 TRBJ2-3 TRBV6-1 NA CASRGQVLDTQYF TGTGCCAGCAGGGGACAGGTCCTGGATACGCAGTATTTT
NA TRBJ2-5 TRBV9 NA CASSVKEETQYF TGTGCCAGCAGCGTAAAGGAAGAGACCCAGTACTTC
NA TRBJ2-7 TRBV6-6 once CASQTRAASYEQYF TGTGCCAGCCAAACGCGGGCGGCCTCCTACGAGCAGTACTTC
TRBD1 TRBJ1-3 TRBV7-2 NA CASSSGTGLGGNTIYF TGTGCCAGCAGCTCGGGGACAGGGCTAGGGGGAAACACCATATATTTT
TRBD2 TRBJ2-7 TRBV5-1 NA CASSLAARGGGAQYF TGCGCCAGCAGCTTGGCCGCCAGGGGCGGGGGGGCACAGTACTTC
TRBD2 TRBJ2-7 TRBV9 NA CASSVLGREGPGYEQYF TGTGCCAGCAGCGTCCTGGGGCGGGAGGGCCCGGGCTACGAGCAGTACTTC
NA TRBJ1-5 TRBV9 NA CASSVVGVRSIDQPQHF TGTGCCAGCAGCGTAGTCGGAGTTCGGTCTATCGATCAGCCCCAGCATTTT
NA TRBJ2-2 TRBV11-2 once CASSPSWTPNTGELFF TGTGCCAGCAGCCCATCCTGGACACCGAACACCGGGGAGCTGTTTTTT